This TCR beta chain was observed in a study of PD-1 blockade in mismatch repair-deficient tumors. About the study: All were previously treated, progressing patients with about 12 mismatch repair-deficient cancer types.

TCR sequencing covered three patients who responded to pembrolizumab. Assay used: immunoSEQ multiplex PCR; TCRdb lists only in-frame clones, some missing. The repertoire consists of 100,000 to 150,000 clones, with approximately 91% occurring once and the leading ten covering about an eighth. A remark on this clone: What it binds is unknown.

V was trimmed by 2 bases and J by 9 bases, leaving 17 bases between them. This CDR3 region has 15 residues. Germline loops: CDR1 SGHAT, CDR2 FQNNGV. Overall study findings and caveats: Tumor-resident clones, often absent from pretreatment blood, expanded after pembrolizumab and then contracted.

The starting material was peripheral blood, obtained approximately 72 weeks after starting pembrolizumab. The gene calls are TRBV11-2 and TRBJ2-1; D tentatively fits TRBD1 or TRBD2 (5 bases each). This TCR was recovered from an adult with mismatch repair-deficient cancer. In nucleotides, the CDR3 is TGTGCCAGCAGCTTAAACCGGGGCGCGAGTGGTGAGCAGTTCTTC. Translation: CASSLNRGASGEQFF.